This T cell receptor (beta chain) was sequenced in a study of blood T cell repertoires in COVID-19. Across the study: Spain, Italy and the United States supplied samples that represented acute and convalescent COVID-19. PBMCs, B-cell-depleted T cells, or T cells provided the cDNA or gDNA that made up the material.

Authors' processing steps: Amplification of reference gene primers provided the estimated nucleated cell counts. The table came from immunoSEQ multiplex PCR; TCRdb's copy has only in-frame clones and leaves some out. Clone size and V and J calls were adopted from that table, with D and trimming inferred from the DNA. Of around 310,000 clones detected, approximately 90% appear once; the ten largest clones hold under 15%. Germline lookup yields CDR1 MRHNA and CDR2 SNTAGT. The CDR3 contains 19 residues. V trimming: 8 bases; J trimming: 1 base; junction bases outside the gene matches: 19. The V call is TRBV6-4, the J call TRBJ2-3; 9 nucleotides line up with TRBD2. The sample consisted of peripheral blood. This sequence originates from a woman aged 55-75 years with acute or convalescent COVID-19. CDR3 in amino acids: CASVSPPLAGRVGTDTQYF. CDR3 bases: TGTGCCAGCGTAAGTCCCCCCCTAGCGGGAAGGGTGGGCACAGATACGCAGTATTTT.